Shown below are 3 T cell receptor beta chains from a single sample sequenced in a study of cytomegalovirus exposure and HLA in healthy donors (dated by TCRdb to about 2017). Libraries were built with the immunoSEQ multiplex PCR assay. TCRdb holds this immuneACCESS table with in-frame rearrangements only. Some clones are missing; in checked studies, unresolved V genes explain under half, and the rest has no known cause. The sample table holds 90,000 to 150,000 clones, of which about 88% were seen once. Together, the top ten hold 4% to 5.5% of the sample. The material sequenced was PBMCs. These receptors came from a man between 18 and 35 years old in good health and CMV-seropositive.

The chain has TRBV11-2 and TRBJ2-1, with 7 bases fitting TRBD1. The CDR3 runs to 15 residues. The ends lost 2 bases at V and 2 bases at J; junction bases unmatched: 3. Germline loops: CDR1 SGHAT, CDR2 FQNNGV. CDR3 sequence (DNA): TGTGCCAGCAGCTTACAGGGGGTTCCCTACAATGAGCAGTTCTTC. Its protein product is CASSLQGVPYNEQFF.

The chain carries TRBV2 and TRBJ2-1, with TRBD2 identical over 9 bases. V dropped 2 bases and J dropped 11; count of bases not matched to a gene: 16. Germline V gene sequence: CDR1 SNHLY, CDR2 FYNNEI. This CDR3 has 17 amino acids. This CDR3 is CASSETYGGGEGGKQFF. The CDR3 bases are TGTGCCAGCAGTGAAACGTACGGCGGGGGGGAAGGAGGTAAGCAGTTCTTC.

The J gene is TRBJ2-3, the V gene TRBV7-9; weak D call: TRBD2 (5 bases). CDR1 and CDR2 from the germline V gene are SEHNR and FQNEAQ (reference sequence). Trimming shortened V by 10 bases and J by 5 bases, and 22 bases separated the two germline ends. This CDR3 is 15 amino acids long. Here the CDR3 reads CATLTSTPREDTQYF. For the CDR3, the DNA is TGTGCCACCCTGACGTCTACCCCCCGGGAAGATACGCAGTATTTT.